This is a list of T cell receptor beta chains from one sample in a study of blood T cells in healthy people across ages. TCRdb fed the 5' RACE reads into MiXCR, producing one record per CDR3 protein. The sample has 1.2 million to 1.5 million distinct CDR3 sequences; around 59% are singletons. The sequenced sample consisted of blood. Receptor source: a man aged 18 to 29 in good health. CDR3s include the opening cysteine and the closing phenylalanine or tryptophan. The order of the fields is clone size, V gene, J gene, D gene, CDR3 DNA, CDR3 protein. A D gene is named only where the DNA matches it firmly. Size is stated for part of the rows, as once, few or many counts, or as a class when the clone is expanded.

-,TRBV5-1,TRBJ2-5,-,TGCGCCAGCAGCTGGAGGACATCTCTCCAAGAGACCCAGTACTTC,CASSWRTSLQETQYF
-,TRBV7-9,TRBJ2-5,-,TGTGCCAGCAGCCGATCTCCAGGGAAAGAGACCCAGTACTTC,CASSRSPGKETQYF
-,TRBV28,TRBJ2-5,-,TGTGCCAGCAGTTCTGCGGGTCCTCAAGAGACCCAGTACTTC,CASSSAGPQETQYF
-,TRBV7-2,TRBJ2-1,TRBD2,TGTGCCAGCAGCTTAGCGGGACTAGAGAACAATGAGCAGTTCTTC,CASSLAGLENNEQFF
many,TRBV14,TRBJ2-7,TRBD1,TGTGCCAGCAGCCAATTAGGGACAGCCTACGAGCAGTACTTC,CASSQLGTAYEQYF
-,TRBV11-2,TRBJ2-5,TRBD1,TGTGCCAGCAGCTTAAGGGGACAGGGGTGGGAGACCCAGTACTTC,CASSLRGQGWETQYF
-,TRBV7-2,TRBJ2-7,TRBD1,TGTGCCAGCAGCTTAGTGCGGACAGGGGCGAGGTCCTACGAGCAGTACTTC,CASSLVRTGARSYEQYF
-,TRBV29-1,TRBJ2-7,-,TGCAGCGTTGTCGAGGCAGGGAAGTCCTACGAGCAGTACTTC,CSVVEAGKSYEQYF
-,TRBV6-6,TRBJ2-7,TRBD2,TGTGCCAGCAGCGACATGGCTAGCGGAAACTACGAGCAGTACTTC,CASSDMASGNYEQYF
-,TRBV13,TRBJ1-2,-,TGTGCCAGCAGCCTTACCGCTTTCACAGGGACCGGCTACACCTTC,CASSLTAFTGTGYTF
-,TRBV21-1,TRBJ2-3,-,TGTGCCAGCAGCGACCGACCTAGGGACAGGGGGCGAGATACGCAGTATTTT,CASSDRPRDRGRDTQYF
-,TRBV3-1,TRBJ2-7,-,TGTGCCAGCAGCACCTCGGACAGTTCCTACGAGCAGTACTTC,CASSTSDSSYEQYF
many,TRBV2,TRBJ2-1,TRBD2,TGTGCCAGCAGGATCGGGACTAGCGGATACAATGAGCAGTTCTTC,CASRIGTSGYNEQFF
-,TRBV20-1,TRBJ2-6,-,TGCAGTTTACCCGGGGATGGGGCCAACGTCCTGACTTTC,CSLPGDGANVLTF
-,TRBV5-1,TRBJ1-2,TRBD1,TGCGCCAGCAGCTCCGGACAGGCCCAGAGCGGCTACACCTTC,CASSSGQAQSGYTF
few,TRBV7-9,TRBJ2-7,TRBD2,TGTGCCAGCACCCTTTCCGGGAGGACTACCTACGAGCAGTACTTC,CASTLSGRTTYEQYF
-,TRBV4-1,TRBJ2-6,TRBD1,TGCGCCAGCAGCCAAGATCCGGGACAGGGGACCTTCTCTGGGGCCAACGTCCTGACTTTC,CASSQDPGQGTFSGANVLTF
few,TRBV4-1,TRBJ2-4,TRBD2,TGCGCCAGCAGCCAACAGGCCTTGGGGGGGATTCAGTACTTC,CASSQQALGGIQYF
-,TRBV10-3,TRBJ2-7,-,TGTGCCATCAGTGAGGGTGACAGCCTTTCCCCCTACGAGCAGTACTTC,CAISEGDSLSPYEQYF
-,TRBV20-1,TRBJ2-5,-,TGCAGTGCTAGAGGTGCATGGAAACTACAAGAGACCCAGTACTTC,CSARGAWKLQETQYF
-,TRBV3-1,TRBJ2-3,-,TGTGCCAGCAGCCAACGGCGGATGGATACGCAGTATTTT,CASSQRRMDTQYF
few,TRBV29-1,TRBJ1-4,TRBD1,TGCAGCGTGCATACCGGGACAGTGGGCGAAAAACTGTTTTTT,CSVHTGTVGEKLFF
-,TRBV6-2/TRBV6-3,TRBJ2-3,TRBD1,TGTGCCAGCAGGGAGGGACAGGGGGCTTTAGATACGCAGTATTTT,CASREGQGALDTQYF
-,TRBV28,TRBJ2-7,-,TGTGCCAGCAGTGCCCCCGGAGGGGCAGGAAGCTCCTACGAGCAGTACTTC,CASSAPGGAGSSYEQYF
-,TRBV6-5,TRBJ2-3,TRBD2,TGTGCCAGCAGTTACGGCTCTCCTGGGACTAGCGGTGATACGCAGTATTTT,CASSYGSPGTSGDTQYF
few,TRBV25-1,TRBJ1-2,-,TGTGCCAGCAGTCCCCCGGGGAGGGAGTATGGCTACACCTTC,CASSPPGREYGYTF
-,TRBV2,TRBJ1-5,-,TGTGCCATCGCGGATAAGTTAATTAATCAGCCCCAGCATTTT,CAIADKLINQPQHF
few,TRBV4-1,TRBJ1-1,-,TGCGCCAGCAGCCAAGGACTCTCAAGTGCGCCGGGCACTGAAGCTTTCTTT,CASSQGLSSAPGTEAFF
few,TRBV7-9,TRBJ1-5,TRBD1,TGTGCCAGCAGTCACACAGGGGAAGTACAGCCCCAGCATTTT,CASSHTGEVQPQHF
-,TRBV7-9,TRBJ2-7,-,TGTGCCAGCAGCTTAAGTCGGGCCCTCTACGAGCAGTACTTC,CASSLSRALYEQYF
-,TRBV11-1,TRBJ2-7,-,TGTGCCAGCGGGGCCGGTGTGGGAATCTACGAGCAGTACTTC,CASGAGVGIYEQYF
-,TRBV29-1,TRBJ2-1,-,TGCAGTAGGACTCTATATTCCGGGGATGAGCAGTTCTTC,CSRTLYSGDEQFF
-,TRBV20-1,TRBJ2-3,TRBD2,TGCAGTGCTAGTCTCGGGGGGGACCACACAGATACGCAGTATTTT,CSASLGGDHTDTQYF
few,TRBV10-3,TRBJ2-3,TRBD2,TGTGCCATCAGTGAACCAGCGGGAGGGCCAGATACGCAGTATTTT,CAISEPAGGPDTQYF
once,TRBV20-1,TRBJ2-1,TRBD2,TGCAGTGCTCAAAAACCTGGGCGACTAGCCGGTTACAATGAGCAGTTCTTC,CSAQKPGRLAGYNEQFF
few,TRBV20-1,TRBJ2-6,-,TGCAGTGCTAGAGATGGTCAGCTTAACAACGTCCTGACTTTC,CSARDGQLNNVLTF
-,TRBV4-2,TRBJ1-1,TRBD1,TGTGCCAGCAGCCAACCTTCCGGGACAGCGAACACTGAAGCTTTCTTT,CASSQPSGTANTEAFF
-,TRBV20-1,TRBJ2-7,-,TGCAGTGCTAGGGGACTGGGCCTGGGCTACGAGCAGTACTTC,CSARGLGLGYEQYF
once,TRBV20-1,TRBJ2-5,TRBD2,TGCAGTGCTAGAGACCGGACTAGCGGGGAAGAGACCCAGTACTTC,CSARDRTSGEETQYF
-,TRBV20-1,TRBJ2-7,TRBD1,TGCAGTGCCCCGCCCAGGGACAGGGATCTTTCTGAGCAGTACTTC,CSAPPRDRDLSEQYF
-,TRBV4-3,TRBJ2-1,-,TGCGCCAGCAGCCAAGAGTTCGACTCGCACAATGAGCAGTTCTTC,CASSQEFDSHNEQFF
-,TRBV12-3/TRBV12-4,TRBJ1-6,-,TGTGCCAGCAGGCGGACAGTAAAAGCTTCACCCCTCCACTTT,CASRRTVKASPLHF
-,TRBV24-1,TRBJ2-1,-,TGTGCCACCAGTGAATTAGGACGAGACAATGAGCAGTTCTTC,CATSELGRDNEQFF
few,TRBV12-3/TRBV12-4,TRBJ2-3,-,TGTGCCAGCAGCCAAAGGGTGGCAGATACGCAGTATTTT,CASSQRVADTQYF
-,TRBV19,TRBJ2-6,-,TGTGCCAGTAGTATAATGCTCTCTGGGGCCAACGTCCTGACTTTC,CASSIMLSGANVLTF
-,TRBV6-2/TRBV6-3,TRBJ2-1,-,TGTGCCAGCGAGGGAAGCTCCTACAATGAGCAGTTCTTC,CASEGSSYNEQFF